This TCR beta chain was captured by sequencing in a study of identical twins. CDR3 length: 14 amino acids. V lost 2 bases and J lost 3, with 9 bases in between. The V gene's germline CDR1 is SGHVS and CDR2 FNYEAQ. This clonotype was counted ten times or more. The antigen remains unidentified. Overall study results and limits: High-abundance cord blood beta clonotypes had fewer insertions; memory repertoires showed none. Out-of-frame alpha sequences shared by twins were enriched for low generation probability.

Unique molecular identifiers were in the cDNA, with template-switch universal primer binding. TCRdb re-called the 5' RACE reads through MiXCR, storing one row per CDR3 protein. This table has fewer than 350,000 distinct CDR3 sequences, more than 6.5% appearing once. These same data were also listed under a study on yellow fever vaccine responses in identical twins.

Sequenced sample: memory (CD45RO+) T cells sorted from blood. This receptor was obtained from a woman aged 18-30 years in good health. This chain uses TRBV7-6 with TRBJ2-3; D call uncertain. CDR3 protein: CASSLNRLTDTQYF. For the CDR3, the DNA is TGTGCCAGCAGCTTAAACCGACTGACAGATACGCAGTATTTT.